Following are 6 T cell receptor beta chains from one sample sequenced in a study of T cells in tuberculosis. Libraries were prepared by immunoSEQ multiplex PCR; TCRdb keeps only in-frame clonotypes and omits some of them. The table records some 5,500 clones, over 95% of them present only once. Time point noted: new active TB diagnosis, blood taken before or within 7 days of starting treatment. Sample: PBMCs, taken at tuberculosis diagnosis. These receptors were obtained from an adult with tuberculosis.

The V gene is TRBV2, the J gene TRBJ2-3, with TRBD2 matching over 11 bases. The CDR3 spans 15 residues. The V and J ends lost 0 bases and 14 bases, in that order; junction bases with no gene match: 10. Germline loops: CDR1 SNHLY, CDR2 FYNNEI. CDR3 residues: CASSEAGLAGGSGYF. CDR3 coding DNA: TGTGCCAGCAGTGAAGCTGGGCTAGCGGGGGGCTCGGGGTATTTT.

V usage is TRBV29-1 and J usage is TRBJ2-1, with 11 bases fitting TRBD2. From germline, CDR1 is SQVTM and CDR2 ANQGSEA. V shed 3 bases and J 1 base; nucleotides not matched to a gene: 2. CDR3 length: 15 amino acids. CDR3 sequence reads: CSVEGTSGSYNEQFF. In DNA, the CDR3 is TGCAGCGTTGAGGGGACTAGCGGTTCCTACAATGAGCAGTTCTTC.

V usage is TRBV2 and J usage is TRBJ1-2; D gene unclear. Germline CDR1 and CDR2: SNHLY and FYNNEI. This CDR3 has 14 residues. The germline V and J ends were trimmed by 4 bases and 4 bases, with 13 bases remaining between them. CDR3 bases: TGTGCCAGCAGTGGGCCTCTAGACCCCTATGGCTACACCTTC. Translated, it gives CASSGPLDPYGYTF.

This chain links TRBV30 with TRBJ2-5; D possibly corresponds to TRBD2 (7 bases). Germline CDR1 is GTSNPN and CDR2 is SVGIG (reference sequence). The CDR3 length is 15 residues. V was cut by 2 bases and J by 1 base, with 14 bases left in between. The CDR3 region is CAWSWRGGVQETQYF. CDR3 in DNA: TGTGCCTGGAGTTGGAGGGGGGGAGTCCAAGAGACCCAGTACTTC. Together with reference TRBV30 and TRBJ2-5, the CDR3 gives the full variable domain: SQTIHQWPATLVQPVGSPLSLECTVEGTSNPNLYWYRQAAGRGLQLLFYSVGIGQISSEVPQNLSASRPQDRQFILSSKKLLLSDSGFYLCAWSWRGGVQETQYFGPGTRLLVL.

This sequence joins TRBV6-6 and TRBJ2-3; 8 bases agree with TRBD2. V trimming: 0 bases; J trimming: 4 bases; junction bases outside the gene matches: 3. The germline gives CDR1 MNHNY, CDR2 SVGAGI (reference sequence). This CDR3 has 15 amino acids. The CDR3 spells CASSYSASGPDTQYF. CDR3 DNA sequence: TGTGCCAGCAGTTACTCGGCTAGCGGGCCAGATACGCAGTATTTT.

The V and J genes are TRBV16 and TRBJ1-6; possible D gene TRBD1, 5 bases. Between the trimmed V and J ends, which lost 3 bases and 5 bases, there was a span of 8 bases. Germline V gives CDR1 KGHSY, CDR2 FQNENV. The CDR3 runs to 14 residues. In nucleotides, the CDR3 is TGTGCCAGCAGCCAGCGACAGCATAATTCACCCCTCCACTTT. As protein: CASSQRQHNSPLHF.